These 17 T cell receptor beta chains share one sample of origin, sequenced in a study of blood T cell repertoires in COVID-19. TCRdb's table, derived via immunoSEQ multiplex PCR, lists solely in-frame clones and lacks some. Here the sample spans approximately 83,000 clones, approximately 85% being singletons. Material for sequencing was peripheral blood. Receptors originate from a man between 65 and 85 years old with acute or convalescent COVID-19.

This chain uses TRBV10-3 with TRBJ1-2; D uncertain. Between the trimmed V and J ends, which lost 2 bases and 6 bases, there was a span of 16 bases. The length of the CDR3 is 15 residues. Germline CDR1 ENHRY, CDR2 SYGVKD. The CDR3 sequence: CAISESFSQLNGYTF. The CDR3 DNA reads TGTGCCATCAGTGAGAGCTTTTCCCAATTAAATGGCTACACCTTC.

The gene calls are TRBV6-6 and TRBJ2-2; 8 bases fit TRBD2. The V and J ends lost 8 bases and 4 bases, in that order; junction bases with no gene match: 3. The CDR3 loop spans 13 amino acids. Looked up from germline, CDR1 is MNHNY and CDR2 is SVGAGI (reference sequence). The CDR3 DNA reads as TGTGCCAGCCGGCGGGGGGTCACCGGGGAGCTGTTTTTT. Translation gives CASRRGVTGELFF.

The CDR3 DNA follows: TGTGCCAGCAGCGTAGAGGACTTCTGGGGCTACACCTTC. Encoded protein: CASSVEDFWGYTF. The chain has TRBV9 and TRBJ1-2; D not certain. The germline gives CDR1 SGDLS, CDR2 YYNGEE. The CDR3 covers 13 residues. Trimming cost V 0 bases and J 8 bases, with 11 bases left between them.

V is TRBV2 and J is TRBJ1-4; possible D gene TRBD1, 6 bases. Trimming pared 6 bases from V and 2 bases from J, leaving 13 bases between. The CDR3 spans 15 residues. Germline CDR1 is SNHLY and CDR2 is FYNNEI. Here the CDR3 reads CASSATGITNEKLFF. CDR3 nucleotides: TGTGCCAGCAGCGCCACAGGGATCACTAATGAAAAACTGTTTTTT.

V usage is TRBV19 and J usage is TRBJ2-4, with 9 nucleotides matching TRBD1. CDR3 length equals 16 residues. V was clipped by 0 bases and J by 8 bases; unmatched bases: 8. Germline V gives CDR1 LNHDA, CDR2 SQIVND (reference sequence). The DNA for the CDR3 is TGTGCCAGTAGTATAGATGTTACAGGGGGCTTCGACATTCAGTACTTC. Encoded protein: CASSIDVTGGFDIQYF.

The genes are TRBV7-2 and TRBJ2-2; TRBD1 is a possible D gene (6 bases). With 2 bases removed from V and 4 bases from J, the gap between germline ends came to 11 bases. The length of the CDR3 is 15 residues. Germline V CDR1 and CDR2: SGHTA, FQGNSA. The CDR3: CASSLWGRGTGELFF. The CDR3 coding sequence is TGTGCCAGCAGCTTATGGGGGCGCGGCACCGGGGAGCTGTTTTTT.

This sequence joins TRBV5-1 and TRBJ2-1; no definite D call. CDR3 length: 13 amino acids. V was cut by 4 bases and J by 3 bases, with 8 bases left in between. The germline V gene encodes CDR1 SGHRS and CDR2 YFSETQ. The CDR3 bases are TGCGCCAGCAGCCCGAGAAGCTACAATGAGCAGTTCTTC. Protein sequence: CASSPRSYNEQFF.

The rearrangement uses TRBV3-1 (or the pseudogene TRBV3-2) and TRBJ2-7; 9 positions match TRBD2. This CDR3 has 15 amino acids. Trimming removed 3 bases from V and 3 bases from J; junction bases left unmatched: 6. Germline V CDR1 and CDR2: LGHDT, YNNKEL (reference sequence). This CDR3 reads CASSHRLAAFYEQYF. CDR3 coding DNA: TGTGCCAGCAGCCACCGACTAGCGGCTTTCTACGAGCAGTACTTC.

This clone occurred a few times. The genes are TRBV28 and TRBJ2-3, with D tentatively TRBD1 (6 bases). Germline-derived CDR1 and CDR2 are MDHEN and SYDVKM. Trimming cost V 6 bases and J 0 bases, with 16 bases left between them. The CDR3 runs 16 residues. CDR3 protein: CASRTSRGASTDTQYF. The CDR3 DNA follows: TGTGCCAGCAGGACGAGCAGGGGAGCTAGCACAGATACGCAGTATTTT.

This chain joins TRBV6-6 and TRBJ1-4; tentatively, D is TRBD1 (5 bases). Germline loops: CDR1 MNHNY, CDR2 SVGAGI (reference sequence). This CDR3 is built from 14 residues. Trimming removed 5 bases from V and 12 bases from J, with 19 bases in between. The CDR3 bases are TGTGCCAGCAGTGAGACGTCTGGCCAGGGTGAACTGTTTTTT. Translating gives CASSETSGQGELFF.

The chain links TRBV19 to TRBJ2-7; possible D gene TRBD2, 5 bases. Between the trimmed V and J ends, which lost 5 bases and 2 bases, there was a span of 16 bases. This CDR3 comprises 15 residues. The V gene's germline CDR1 is LNHDA and CDR2 SQIVND (reference sequence). This CDR3 reads CASSPAPGGPYEQYF. The CDR3 DNA reads TGTGCCAGTAGTCCAGCCCCCGGCGGGCCCTACGAGCAGTACTTC.

This rearrangement joins TRBV29-1 to TRBJ1-4, with D hard to call. The CDR3 is made up of 14 amino acids. Trimming stripped 6 bases from V and 5 bases from J, with 16 bases between. In germline, CDR1 is SQVTM, CDR2 ANQGSEA. This chain's CDR3 is CSVQQASSNEKLFF. CDR3 coding DNA: TGCAGCGTCCAGCAGGCCAGTTCGAATGAAAAACTGTTTTTT.

This chain connects TRBV3-1 (or the pseudogene TRBV3-2) to TRBJ2-3, with TRBD2 as a possible D gene (6 bases). Between the trimmed V and J ends, which lost 3 bases and 6 bases, there was a span of 19 bases. This CDR3 has 16 residues. Germline CDR1 LGHDT, CDR2 YNNKEL (reference sequence). CDR3 DNA sequence: TGTGCCAGCAGCCAGGGGAGGCCCGGCGGTTCGGATACGCAGTATTTT. Protein: CASSQGRPGGSDTQYF.

The chain is built from TRBV5-6 and TRBJ2-1; possible D gene TRBD1, 5 bases. There are 16 residues in the CDR3. The V end lost 0 bases, the J end lost 2 bases, and 12 bases lay between the germline ends. CDR1 SGHDT and CDR2 YYEEEE come from the germline V gene. Here the CDR3 reads CASSLVAGLTYNEQFF. The CDR3, as DNA: TGTGCCAGCAGCTTGGTTGCAGGGCTCACCTACAATGAGCAGTTCTTC.

This chain links TRBV25-1 with TRBJ2-2; 7 nucleotides align to TRBD1. Trimming took 4 bases from V and 6 from J; bases not matched to a gene: 8. This CDR3 is built from 15 residues. Germline loops: CDR1 MGHDK, CDR2 SYGVNS. In DNA, the CDR3 is TGTGCCAGCAGTGCGACAGGGCCAGGGGCCGGGGAGCTGTTTTTT. Protein sequence: CASSATGPGAGELFF.

This chain links TRBV5-1 with TRBJ2-1, with 7 bases fitting TRBD1. Germline V gene lookup returns CDR1 SGHRS and CDR2 YFSETQ. The CDR3 consists of 14 residues. With V trimmed by 0 bases and J by 8 bases, 5 bases remained unmatched. Here the CDR3 DNA reads TGCGCCAGCAGCTTGGACAGGGGTGTGGATGAGCAGTTCTTC. This translates into CASSLDRGVDEQFF.

V and J are TRBV4-3 and TRBJ2-2; 9 bases line up with TRBD2. CDR3 length: 17 amino acids. CDR1 LGHNA and CDR2 YSLEER come from the germline V gene. J lost 5 bases, V lost 1 base, and 8 bases had no gene match. The CDR3: CASSQALAGSGTGELFF. Written as DNA, the CDR3 is TGCGCCAGCAGCCAAGCCCTAGCGGGGTCGGGGACCGGGGAGCTGTTTTTT.